The 27 T cell receptor beta chains given below trace back to one sample, sequenced in a study of T cells in women clearing cervical HPV infection. Sequencing was performed with immunoSEQ multiplex PCR; in TCRdb, only in-frame clones are kept and a portion is missing. The record lists about 20,000 clones, of which the ten most abundant hold roughly 3%. Specimen: blood buffy coat. These TCRs come from a woman between 18 and 69 years old with a cervical HPV16 infection that either progressed to CIN3+ or cleared (not recorded which).

Comment on this clone: The read is 3 residues too short to cover the CDR3 end, so that end is filled in from the germline J gene. The J gene is TRBJ1-1, the V gene TRBV11-2; a weak D match, TRBD1 (5 bases). The CDR3 extends over 14 amino acids. The germline V gene encodes CDR1 SGHAT and CDR2 FQNNGV. Trimming pared 0 bases from V and 4 bases from J, leaving 9 bases between. This CDR3 reads CASSLDRVGTEAFF. The sequenced part of the CDR3 DNA is TGTGCCAGCAGCTTAGACAGGGTGGGCACTGAA.

Points on this clone: Coverage ceases 3 residues before the CDR3 finishes, and the germline J gene fills in the end. This chain joins TRBV27 and TRBJ2-7, with a weak D call TRBD1 (5 bases). Germline loops: CDR1 MNHEY, CDR2 SMNVEV (reference sequence). The CDR3 has 13 amino acids. The V and J ends lost 3 bases and 4 bases respectively, with 10 bases between them. The CDR3 DNA, read in part, is TGTGCCAGCAGTTTGGGGCAGAATTACGAG. This encodes CASSLGQNYE. The whole CDR3 sequence is CASSLGQNYEQYF.

On this clone itself: The read terminates 3 residues before the CDR3 end, so the remaining end is supplied by the germline J gene. V gene TRBV5-1 combines with J gene TRBJ2-3, with TRBD2 as a possible D gene (5 bases). Germline CDR1 SGHRS, CDR2 YFSETQ. The CDR3 is 14 residues long. V was shortened by 5 bases and J by 0 bases, with 10 bases between the two germline ends. CDR3 sequence reads: CASRVASSTDTQYF. Partial CDR3 DNA: TGCGCCAGCAGGGTAGCGTCTAGCACAGATACG.

The covered CDR3 bases are TGTGCCAGCAGTCCGGACAGGAGTATAAACACTGAA. Translation: CASSPDRSINTE. The full CDR3 is CASSPDRSINTEAFF. The chain has TRBV7-9 and TRBJ1-1; TRBD1 matches 7 bases. The DNA ends 3 residues before the CDR3 does, and the rest of the CDR3 is filled in from the germline J gene. With 6 bases clipped from V and 2 bases from J, the junction kept 9 bases outside the gene matches. The CDR3 extends over 15 amino acids. Germline assignment: CDR1 SEHNR and CDR2 FQNEAQ (reference sequence).

Regarding this clone: The CDR3 extends 3 residues past the end of the read, so its final part is completed from the germline J gene. The V gene is TRBV20-1, the J gene TRBJ2-7; weak D call: TRBD1 (6 bases). Looked up from germline, CDR1 is DFQATT and CDR2 is SNEGSKA (reference sequence). V gave up 4 bases and J gave up 5 bases, with 15 bases separating them. The CDR3 is made up of 13 amino acids. This chain's CDR3 is CSATTTGSHEQYF. Incomplete CDR3 DNA: TGCAGTGCTACCACGACAGGCAGCCACGAG.

In the case of this clone: The read comes to an end 3 residues before the CDR3 does, leaving the germline J gene to fill in the end. The chain is built from TRBV29-1 and TRBJ2-1, with 7 bases lining up with TRBD1. The CDR3 has 13 amino acids. Germline V CDR1 and CDR2: SQVTM, ANQGSEA. After removal of 8 bases from V and 5 bases from J, the junction contained 9 bases not matched to a gene. CDR3 DNA, as far as it was read: TGCAGCACAGGAAGGGGGCCGAACAATGAG. The encoded protein is CSTGRGPNNE. The entire CDR3 sequence reads CSTGRGPNNEQFF.

As regards this clone: A junction boundary mismatches the germline segment, possibly from a read error. The read comes to an end 3 residues before the CDR3 does, leaving the germline J gene to fill in the end. This sequence joins TRBV2 and TRBJ2-2, with D perhaps TRBD2 (6 bases). This CDR3 region has 16 residues. Per the germline V gene, CDR1 is SNHLY and CDR2 is FYNNEI. The covered CDR3 bases are TGTGCCAGCAGTGGAGTAGGGCTAGCCAACACCGGGGGG. This sequence encodes CASSGVGLANTGG. The complete CDR3 reads CASSGVGLANTGGLFF.

As concerns this clone: The CDR3 extends 3 residues past the end of the read, so its final part is completed from the germline J gene. The chain carries TRBV20-1 and TRBJ1-1; D remains unclear. The CDR3 contains 14 residues. Per the germline V gene, CDR1 is DFQATT and CDR2 is SNEGSKA (reference sequence). V lost 2 bases, J lost 1 base, and 11 bases lay in between. The sequenced part of the CDR3 DNA is TGCAGTGCTAGACCTCCCGGGTCGAACACTGAA. Translated: CSARPPGSNTE. The full CDR3 protein reads CSARPPGSNTEAFF.

To note about this clone: The CDR3 end is not reached by the read, which stops 3 residues before it; the germline J gene fills it in. The rearrangement joins TRBV27 to TRBJ2-5; TRBD2 might be the D (6 bases). The CDR3 consists of 14 residues. CDR1 MNHEY and CDR2 SMNVEV come from the germline V gene (reference sequence). V was pared by 7 bases and J by 0 bases, with 12 bases between. This CDR3 is CASKPWDYQETQYF. The CDR3 bases that were read are TGTGCCAGCAAACCCTGGGACTACCAAGAGACC.

With respect to this clone: The CDR3 goes on 3 residues after the read ends, and that part is filled in from the germline J gene. V usage is TRBV12-5 and J usage is TRBJ1-2, with 9 bases lining up with TRBD1. Germline V gives CDR1 LGHNT, CDR2 FRNRAP. Unmatched junction bases numbered 4, after V lost 1 base and J lost 4 bases. The CDR3 runs 15 residues. The covered CDR3 bases are TGTGCTAGTGGTTTGGCGGGACAGGGACCCTATGGC. Protein sequence: CASGLAGQGPYG. Given in full, the CDR3 is CASGLAGQGPYGYTF.

In the case of this clone: The CDR3 goes on 3 residues after the read ends, and that part is filled in from the germline J gene. The chain carries TRBV6-2 or TRBV6-3 and TRBJ2-5, with 7 nucleotides matching TRBD1. Germline lookup yields CDR1 MNHEY and CDR2 SVGEGT. The J segment lost 1 base and the V segment lost 2 bases, leaving 7 bases of the junction unmatched. CDR3 length: 16 residues. The sequenced part of the CDR3 DNA is TGTGCCAGCAGTTACCACAGGGGACGGACCCAAGAGACC. Translating gives CASSYHRGRTQET. The whole CDR3 sequence reads CASSYHRGRTQETQYF.

Comments on this clone: From the germline J gene comes the end of the CDR3, since the read stops 3 residues before it. The rearrangement uses TRBV11-2 and TRBJ2-1; 7 bases agree with TRBD1. Looked up from germline, CDR1 is SGHAT and CDR2 is FQNNGV. Trimming removed 5 bases from V and 9 bases from J; junction bases left unmatched: 13. This CDR3 spans 15 amino acids. The CDR3 sequence is CASSPSTGTRVEQFF. The covered CDR3 bases are TGTGCCAGCAGCCCTTCGACAGGGACCAGGGTTGAG.

This clone is called medium-sized based on its frequency. CDR3: CASSPQGETNEKLFF. The CDR3 DNA, read in part, is TGTGCCAGCTCACCGCAGGGGGAAACTAATGAAAAA. The V call is TRBV18, the J call TRBJ1-4; TRBD1 matches at 7 bases. Read data end 3 residues before the CDR3 end; the end is taken from the germline J gene. The CDR3 has 15 residues. Per the germline V gene, CDR1 is KGHSH and CDR2 is LQKENI. V gave up 3 bases and J gave up 1 base; unmatched junction bases: 2.

Regarding this clone: The read finishes 3 residues shy of the CDR3 end, and the germline J gene is used to complete it. The chain is built from TRBV7-8 and TRBJ2-1; 9 nucleotides line up with TRBD2. The CDR3 contains 17 residues. V lost 1 base and J lost 9; bases outside the gene matches: 13. Germline V gives CDR1 SGHVS, CDR2 FQNEAQ. The CDR3 loop is CASSLVVSAGGPGEQFF. The sequenced CDR3 bases are TGTGCCAGCAGCTTAGTGGTGTCGGCGGGGGGGCCAGGTGAG.

In regard to this clone: The read stops 3 residues short of the end of the CDR3; the missing end is completed from the germline J gene. The rearrangement joins TRBV6-1 to TRBJ1-1; TRBD1 agrees at 8 bases. The CDR3 length is 15 residues. Germline V gene data show CDR1 as MNHNS and CDR2 as SASEGT. V trimming: 1 base; J trimming: 1 base; junction bases outside the gene matches: 2. The covered CDR3 bases are TGTGCCAGCAGTGAAGGAACAGGGGGGAACACTGAA. Translated, it gives CASSEGTGGNTE. The entire CDR3 protein is CASSEGTGGNTEAFF.

To note about this clone: At one end the junction does not follow the germline gene, possibly because of a read error. The read gets to within 3 residues of the CDR3 end, and the germline J gene fills in the rest. The chain joins TRBV4-2 to TRBJ1-6; 7 bases agree with TRBD1. Germline lookup yields CDR1 LGHNA and CDR2 YNFKEQ. The CDR3 has 15 amino acids. The sequenced CDR3 bases are TGCGCCAGCAGCCAAGACCGGACAGGTTATTCACCC. This gives the protein CASSQDRTGYSP. The complete CDR3 sequence is CASSQDRTGYSPLHF.

About this clone: The read comes to an end 3 residues before the CDR3 does, leaving the germline J gene to fill in the end. The V gene is TRBV19, the J gene TRBJ2-3, with D unclear. This CDR3 is 11 amino acids long. Germline CDR1 is LNHDA and CDR2 is SQIVND (reference sequence). Trimming removed 3 bases at V and 4 bases at J, with 2 bases between. The DNA read from the CDR3 is TGTGCCAGTAGTATCTCAGATACG. Protein product: CASSISDT. The entire CDR3 is CASSISDTQYF.

As to this clone: The read ends 3 residues before the CDR3 terminus; that terminus is restored from the germline J gene. The V and J genes are TRBV2 and TRBJ2-7; 13 bases map to TRBD2. Germline CDR1 and CDR2: SNHLY and FYNNEI. J was trimmed by 3 bases and V by 3 bases; bases with no gene match: 8. The CDR3 sequence is 17 residues long. CDR3 protein: CASSDPLGLAGDYEQYF. Incomplete CDR3 DNA: TGTGCCAGCAGTGACCCTCTCGGACTAGCGGGGGACTACGAG.

A word on this clone: Sequencing ends 3 residues short of the CDR3 end; the germline J gene provides the rest. The chain combines TRBV2 with TRBJ2-1, with 7 bases matching TRBD1. CDR3 length: 17 residues. The germline gives CDR1 SNHLY, CDR2 FYNNEI. After removal of 7 bases from V and 5 bases from J, the junction contained 17 bases not matched to a gene. The sequenced part of the CDR3 DNA is TGTGCCAGCAACAAACAGGGGATCAATCACTACGACAATGAG. It yields the protein CASNKQGINHYDNE. The complete CDR3 protein is CASNKQGINHYDNEQFF.

To note about this clone: Read sequence stops 3 residues before the CDR3 end, and the germline J gene provides the missing end. The chain combines TRBV12-5 with TRBJ1-1; D call uncertain. Germline CDR1 LGHNT, CDR2 FRNRAP. The V end lost 0 bases, the J end lost 5 bases, and 16 bases lay between the germline ends. There are 16 residues in the CDR3. The chain's CDR3 is CASGLVSTPTKTEAFF. The covered CDR3 bases are TGTGCTAGTGGTTTGGTATCCACCCCTACGAAGACTGAA.

With regard to this clone: The germline gene is not matched at one end of the junction; a read error may be the cause. The read finishes 3 residues shy of the CDR3 end, and the germline J gene is used to complete it. The gene calls are TRBV19 and TRBJ1-3, with D tentatively TRBD1 (6 bases). Germline loops: CDR1 LNHDA, CDR2 SQIVND (reference sequence). This CDR3 has 14 residues. The DNA read from the CDR3 is TGTGCCAATAGTATCTGGACAGCTGGAAACACC. Amino acid sequence: CANSIWTAGNT. The entire CDR3 is CANSIWTAGNTIYF.

Comment on this clone: The read terminates 3 residues before the CDR3 end, so the remaining end is supplied by the germline J gene. This chain joins TRBV6-1 and TRBJ2-3, with 8 bases lining up with TRBD2. The germline V gene encodes CDR1 MNHNS and CDR2 SASEGT. The CDR3 has 15 residues. The V segment lost 4 bases and the J segment 2 bases; nucleotides outside the gene matches: 5. Partial CDR3 DNA: TGTGCCAGCAGTGCGCGGGGGGCAGACACAGATACG. Protein: CASSARGADTDT. From start to end, the CDR3 is CASSARGADTDTQYF.

Comment on this clone: Read sequence stops 3 residues before the CDR3 end, and the germline J gene provides the missing end. Additional DNA sequences in this sample encode the identical CDR3. The V gene is TRBV5-1, the J gene TRBJ1-1; a possible D gene is TRBD1 (6 bases). Trimming left V 4 bases short and J 1 base short, with 11 bases between. This CDR3 has 14 residues. Germline V CDR1 and CDR2: SGHRS, YFSETQ. The CDR3 is CASSPQGQNTEAFF. The sequenced CDR3 bases are TGCGCCAGCAGCCCACAGGGCCAGAACACTGAA.

In regard to this clone: The read falls 3 residues short of the CDR3 end, and the missing part is taken from the germline J gene. This rearrangement joins TRBV7-8 to TRBJ2-5; 8 bases map to TRBD2. Germline V CDR1 and CDR2: SGHVS, FQNEAQ. The V segment lost 5 bases and the J segment 4 bases; nucleotides outside the gene matches: 6. The CDR3 length is 14 residues. CDR3 DNA (partial): TGTGCCAGCAGCCTCGGACTAGCCGGAGAGACC. This translates into CASSLGLAGET. The complete CDR3 sequence is CASSLGLAGETQYF.

Comments on this clone: The read falls 3 residues short of the CDR3 end, and the missing part is taken from the germline J gene. The chain carries TRBV30 and TRBJ2-5; 7 bases map to TRBD1. Germline-derived CDR1 and CDR2 are GTSNPN and SVGIG (reference sequence). This CDR3 spans 13 amino acids. V lost 8 bases and J lost 0; bases outside the gene matches: 6. The CDR3 sequence: CARQQGNQETQYF. Incomplete CDR3 DNA: TGTGCCCGCCAACAGGGGAACCAAGAGACC. The whole variable domain, filled in from reference TRBV30 and TRBJ2-5, reads SQTIHQWPATLVQPVGSPLSLECTVEGTSNPNLYWYRQAAGRGLQLLFYSVGIGQISSEVPQNLSASRPQDRQFILSSKKLLLSDSGFYLCARQQGNQETQYFGPGTRLLVL.

With regard to this clone: The read ends 3 residues shy of where the CDR3 ends; the end is completed using the germline J gene. The chain couples TRBV19 to TRBJ2-5; a weak D match, TRBD2 (5 bases). The length of the CDR3 is 16 residues. Trimming removed 7 bases at V and 1 base at J, with 19 bases between. From germline, CDR1 is LNHDA and CDR2 SQIVND (reference sequence). CDR3 loop: CASIEGTVFIQETQYF. CDR3 DNA, as far as it was read: TGTGCCAGTATAGAGGGCACTGTGTTTATCCAAGAGACC. The full variable domain, with the rest looked up from reference TRBV19 and TRBJ2-5, is DGGITQSPKYLFRKEGQNVTLSCEQNLNHDAMYWYRQDPGQGLRLIYYSQIVNDFQKGDIAEGYSVSREKKESFPLTVTSAQKNPTAFYLCASIEGTVFIQETQYFGPGTRLLVL.

With regard to this clone: The sequence runs out 3 residues before the end of the CDR3; the remainder is reconstructed from the germline J gene. V and J are TRBV5-1 and TRBJ1-2; D is perhaps TRBD1 (6 bases). This CDR3 is 13 amino acids long. CDR1 is SGHRS, CDR2 YFSETQ, per germline. The sequenced part of the CDR3 DNA is TGCGCCAGCAGCTCTACAGGGATGGGAGGC. This gives the protein CASSSTGMGG. Given in full, the CDR3 is CASSSTGMGGYTF.